This T cell receptor (beta chain) came from a study of a mutant IDH1 vaccine in newly diagnosed glioma. Background on the study: Patients began vaccination 4-6 weeks after radiotherapy alone, or with temozolomide cycles. Treated patients comprised 62.5% males and around 38% females, mean age 40.4 years.

Comment on this clone: As yet, its antigen is unknown.

Indicated time point: week 23, last vaccination. The investigators gave 300 ug of mutant IDH1 20-mer peptide in each vaccine dose, together with topical imiquimod. The donors had new WHO grade 3 or 4 astrocytomas; these were IDH1-mutant and ATRX-lost. Whole-study findings and limits: Apparently, pseudoprogression bore no relation to changes among the top peripheral T cell clonotypes.

Measured with immunoSEQ multiplex PCR; TCRdb has only the in-frame clones, and not every one. The sample has 26,000 or so clones; roughly 85% are singletons. The starting material was PBMCs, obtained from a glioma patient whose treatment included an IDH1 peptide vaccine. This TCR derives from a woman in her twenties or thirties with glioma.

CDR3 sequence: CASSQVGGLETQYF. In DNA, the CDR3 is TGCGCCAGCAGCCAAGTCGGGGGTTTGGAGACCCAGTACTTC. This chain joins TRBV4-3 and TRBJ2-5, with D tentatively TRBD2 (6 bases). Germline V gene lookup returns CDR1 LGHNA and CDR2 YSLEER. This CDR3 has 14 residues. V was pared by 1 base and J by 5 bases, with 11 bases between.